This T cell receptor (beta chain) originates from a study of patients and donors after allogeneic stem cell transplantation. A few counts support this clonotype. The CDR3 has 12 residues. V was pared by 6 bases and J by 13 bases, with 15 bases between. TCRdb called the RT-PCR reads again in MiXCR, with one record for every CDR3 protein. The data contain hundreds of thousands of distinct CDR3 sequences, 16% of them singletons. The clonotype originates from a human donor who was either an allogeneic HSCT recipient or a stem cell or donor lymphocyte infusion donor (not recorded which). It is not recorded whose cells these are; they may come from a transplant donor. The rearrangement links TRBV12-3 or TRBV12-4 to TRBJ1-4, with a possible D match to TRBD1 (6 bases). Specimen: blood, either unsorted or a sorted T cell fraction (not recorded which). DNA of the CDR3: TGTGCCAGCAGCTTTGGGGTCAGGGGACTGTTTTTT. This translates into CASSFGVRGLFF.